This is a list of T cell receptor beta chains from one sample in a study of T-cell memory formation after mild COVID-19. TCRdb used MiXCR to reprocess the 5' RACE reads, holding one entry per CDR3 protein. The sample comprises nearly 110,000 distinct CDR3 sequences, roughly an eighth of which are singletons, and less than 45% rests with the top ten. Input material: PBMCs or a T cell subset sorted from them (not recorded which). The receptors were sampled from a young man who had mild COVID-19 (a few samples of this study predate the infection). Cell type and time point are not known. CDR3s include the opening cysteine and the closing phenylalanine or tryptophan. The D gene is left open where the match is weak. Clone size, where shown, is once, few, many, or a class for clones that have expanded.

d_gene	j_gene	abundance	v_gene	CDR3aa	CDR3nt
TRBD2	TRBJ2-1	many	TRBV24-1	CATRAGTKNEQFF	TGTGCCACCAGGGCCGGGACTAAGAATGAGCAGTTCTTC
.	TRBJ2-1	.	TRBV13	CASSLGRDNEQFF	TGTGCCAGCAGCTTAGGCAGGGACAATGAGCAGTTCTTC
.	TRBJ2-6	.	TRBV5-5	CASSLWQGTSGANVLTF	TGTGCCAGCAGCTTGTGGCAGGGTACCTCTGGGGCCAACGTCCTGACTTTC
TRBD2	TRBJ2-1	.	TRBV27	CASSLIAGGLHEQFF	TGTGCCAGCAGTTTAATAGCGGGGGGGCTTCATGAGCAGTTCTTC
.	TRBJ2-7	few	TRBV27	CASSLSTGSYEQYF	TGTGCCAGCAGTTTATCTACAGGGTCCTACGAGCAGTACTTC
.	TRBJ2-5	.	TRBV29-1	CSAEWETQYF	TGCAGCGCCGAATGGGAGACCCAGTACTTC
TRBD2	TRBJ2-7	few	TRBV12-3/TRBV12-4	CASRGGRGGEQYF	TGTGCCAGCCGGGGGGGAAGAGGCGGCGAGCAGTACTTC
TRBD2	TRBJ2-3	many	TRBV27	CASSLNPAGGPNTQYF	TGTGCCAGCAGTTTAAATCCAGCGGGGGGGCCAAATACGCAGTATTTT
.	TRBJ1-4	.	TRBV29-1	CSVGTRGGLNEKLFF	TGCAGCGTTGGTACCCGCGGAGGGTTGAATGAAAAACTGTTTTTT
.	TRBJ1-3	.	TRBV11-2	CASSPTGFSGNTIYF	TGTGCCAGCAGCCCAACAGGGTTCTCTGGAAACACCATATATTTT
TRBD1	TRBJ2-7	once	TRBV3-1	CASSQRTGGFYDQYF	TGTGCCAGCAGCCAACGGACAGGGGGTTTCTACGATCAGTACTTC
.	TRBJ1-2	many	TRBV6-5	CASSYSNGYGYTF	TGTGCCAGCAGTTACTCGAACGGCTATGGCTACACCTTC
TRBD1	TRBJ1-1	.	TRBV7-9	CASSGTGRRTEAFF	TGTGCCAGCAGCGGGACAGGGAGAAGGACTGAAGCTTTCTTT
TRBD2	TRBJ2-2	.	TRBV5-6	CASSSLTSGGELFF	TGTGCCAGCAGCTCTCTGACTAGCGGCGGGGAGCTGTTTTTT
.	TRBJ2-3	many	TRBV7-9	CASMGRLGGTDTQYF	TGTGCCAGCATGGGGCGCCTGGGGGGAACAGATACGCAGTATTTT
TRBD2	TRBJ2-1	few	TRBV5-1	CASSPARLAGGTWVF	TGCGCCAGCAGCCCGGCGCGACTAGCGGGGGGAACCTGGGTCTTC
.	TRBJ1-1	many	TRBV12-3/TRBV12-4	CASSWGVEAFF	TGTGCCAGCAGCTGGGGGGTCGAAGCTTTCTTT
.	TRBJ1-2	few	TRBV5-1	CASRHTGRGYTF	TGCGCCAGCAGACATACAGGGCGCGGCTACACCTTC
.	TRBJ1-5	.	TRBV19	CASSIDITAQPQHF	TGTGCCAGTAGTATAGATATAACAGCTCAGCCCCAGCATTTT
.	TRBJ1-1	.	TRBV12-3/TRBV12-4	CASTTDPGTPLNTEAFF	TGTGCCAGCACCACAGACCCCGGGACCCCCTTGAACACTGAAGCTTTCTTT
.	TRBJ2-3	few	TRBV12-3/TRBV12-4	CASSLAYLESEGDTQYF	TGTGCCAGCAGTTTAGCGTATTTAGAATCGGAGGGAGATACGCAGTATTTT
.	TRBJ2-1	once	TRBV2	CAKPDEQFF	TGTGCTAAACCCGATGAGCAGTTCTTC